The 18 T cell receptor beta chains presented below share a single source sample, sequenced in a study of T cells in Graves' hyperthyroidism and ophthalmopathy. Using RNA transcripts as the source, TCR beta CDR3 regions were amplified. A set of HTBI primers served as the primers for a first-round RT-PCR of the TCR CDR3. TCRdb recomputed calls from the multiplex PCR reads with MiXCR, one row per CDR3 protein. Of about 640,000 distinct CDR3 sequences in the sample, about a fifth were seen once. The sequenced sample consisted of blood. Receptors originate from a man aged 25 to 40 with Graves' ophthalmopathy.

This clonotype has a handful of counts. The chain carries TRBV10-2 and TRBJ1-3; D gene ambiguous. V gave up 6 bases and J gave up 4 bases, with 10 bases separating them. Germline values: CDR1 WSHSY, CDR2 SAAADI. The CDR3 sequence is 13 residues long. The CDR3 loop is CASSVSWGNTIYF. In DNA, the CDR3 is TGCGCCAGCAGCGTCAGTTGGGGAAACACCATATATTTT.

As regards this clonotype: Being one base from a much bigger clone, this may be a read error. The chain links TRBV6-1 to TRBJ1-1, with 8 bases identical to TRBD1. The CDR3 is 13 amino acids. V was clipped by 4 bases and J by 6 bases; unmatched bases: 4. Germline-derived CDR1 and CDR2 are MNHNS and SASEGT. CDR3 in DNA: TGTGCCAGCAGTGTTTGCAGGGGGCCTGAAGCTTTCTTT. Its translation: CASSVCRGPEAFF.

In this sample, this clonotype turned up a few times. The chain employs TRBV6-5 and TRBJ2-2; no reliable D call. CDR3 length: 16 residues. Looked up from germline, CDR1 is MNHEY and CDR2 is SVGAGI. V lost 3 bases, J lost 0 bases, and 11 bases lay in between. CDR3 DNA: TGTGCCAGCAGTTATGGCGGTCAGACGAACACCGGGGAGCTGTTTTTT. This translates into CASSYGGQTNTGELFF.

This clonotype has at least ten counts. The rearrangement uses TRBV5-1 and TRBJ2-1; unclear D gene. The DNA matches TRBJ2-7 better at its end, which makes the J call doubtful. The length of the CDR3 is 13 residues. CDR1 is SGHRS, CDR2 YFSETQ, per germline. The CDR3 sequence: CASSLAGQNEQYF. DNA for the CDR3: TGCGCCAGCAGCTTGGCCGGGCAAAATGAGCAGTACTTC.

In this sample, this clonotype turned up many times. The chain has TRBV27 and TRBJ1-1; D uncertain. The CDR3 runs to 13 residues. The ends were cut back, 3 bases at V and 7 bases at J, with 12 bases in the middle. Germline-derived CDR1 and CDR2 are MNHEY and SMNVEV (reference sequence). The CDR3 nucleotides are TGTGCCAGCAGTTTTAACAACTTCCTTGAAGCTTTCTTT. Translated: CASSFNNFLEAFF.

This clonotype was seen a few times. This chain uses TRBV3-1 with TRBJ2-1; 13 positions match TRBD2. CDR3 length: 15 residues. Germline CDR1 and CDR2: LGHDT and YNNKEL (reference sequence). Trimming at V came to 4 bases and at J to 6 bases, leaving 3 bases not matched to a gene. DNA of the CDR3: TGTGCCAGCAGCCGGGGACTAGCGGGGTTCAATGAGCAGTTCTTC. It specifies CASSRGLAGFNEQFF.

The chain uses TRBV10-3 and TRBJ2-3, with 9 bases identical to TRBD1. V lost 0 bases, J lost 4 bases, and 5 bases stayed unmatched. The CDR3 is 16 amino acids. Per the germline V gene, CDR1 is ENHRY and CDR2 is SYGVKD. CDR3: CAISESQGAGSDTQYF. In nucleotides, the CDR3 is TGTGCCATCAGTGAGTCACAGGGGGCTGGGTCAGATACGCAGTATTTT.

This clonotype was seen many times. The chain employs TRBV20-1 and TRBJ1-1, with TRBD1 as a possible D gene (5 bases). Per germline, CDR1 DFQATT and CDR2 SNEGSKA (reference sequence). V was pared by 6 bases and J by 1 base, with 15 bases between. This CDR3 contains 14 residues. Written as DNA, the CDR3 is TGCAGTGCCCGGGTAGGGGCGGGGAACACTGAAGCTTTCTTT. Translation: CSARVGAGNTEAFF.

In the case of this clonotype: At one end, the junction sequence differs from germline, possibly due to a read error. The chain uses TRBV18 and TRBJ2-7, with 8 nucleotides matching TRBD1. This CDR3 comprises 15 residues. The germline CDR1 and CDR2 sequences are KGHSH and LQKENI. CDR3: CANSPRTGLSYEQYF. The CDR3 DNA is TGTGCCAACTCACCCCGGACAGGGCTCTCCTACGAGCAGTACTTC. Together with reference TRBV18 and TRBJ2-7, the CDR3 gives the full variable domain: NAGVMQNPRHLVRRRGQEARLRCSPMKGHSHVYWYRQLPEEGLKFMVYLQKENIIDESGMPKERFSAEFPKEGPSILRIQQVVRGDSAAYFCANSPRTGLSYEQYFGPGTRLTVT.

There are many counts of this clonotype. The rearrangement links TRBV5-1 to TRBJ1-1; TRBD1 matches at 8 bases. Germline CDR1 is SGHRS and CDR2 is YFSETQ. CDR3 length: 16 residues. Trimming removed 1 base from V and 5 bases from J; junction bases left unmatched: 10. CDR3 sequence: CASSLYQGAIVTEAFF. Written as DNA, the CDR3 is TGCGCCAGCAGCTTGTACCAGGGGGCGATTGTAACTGAAGCTTTCTTT.

The V and J genes are TRBV7-9 and TRBJ2-3; D gene ambiguous. V lost 6 bases, J lost 0 bases, and 13 bases lay in between. The CDR3 length is 15 residues. The germline V gene encodes CDR1 SEHNR and CDR2 FQNEAQ (reference sequence). This chain's CDR3 is CASSRLEASTDTQYF. CDR3 bases: TGTGCCAGCAGTCGGCTAGAAGCGAGCACAGATACGCAGTATTTT.

This clonotype was recorded at least ten times. The CDR3 is CASSQELEDTQYF. The CDR3 coding sequence is TGTGCCAGCAGCCAAGAGTTAGAAGATACGCAGTATTTT. The rearrangement links TRBV3-1 to TRBJ2-3; D remains ambiguous. Trimming pared 0 bases from V and 5 bases from J, leaving 6 bases between. In germline, CDR1 is LGHDT, CDR2 YNNKEL (reference sequence). This CDR3 spans 13 amino acids.

This clonotype was seen only a few times. This chain connects TRBV9 to TRBJ2-3; 13 bases line up with TRBD2. The CDR3 is 16 residues long. After removal of 3 bases from V and 4 bases from J, the junction contained 5 bases not matched to a gene. The V gene's germline CDR1 is SGDLS and CDR2 YYNGEE. The CDR3 region has the DNA TGTGCCAGCAGCGGGCGGACTAGCGGGAGTCCAGATACGCAGTATTTT. It specifies CASSGRTSGSPDTQYF. The full variable domain, rest sourced from reference TRBV9 and TRBJ2-3, is DSGVTQTPKHLITATGQRVTLRCSPRSGDLSVYWYQQSLDQGLQFLIQYYNGEERAKGNILERFSAQQFPDLHSELNLSSLELGDSALYFCASSGRTSGSPDTQYFGPGTRLTVL.

This clonotype was seen many times. This chain uses TRBV3-1 with TRBJ1-2, with D possibly matching TRBD1 (5 bases). V was cut by 7 bases and J by 7 bases, with 10 bases left in between. This CDR3 has 11 amino acids. Germline V gene sequence: CDR1 LGHDT, CDR2 YNNKEL (reference sequence). The CDR3 DNA reads TGTGCCAGCAACGGGGGGTTTGGCTACACCTTC. Its translation: CASNGGFGYTF.

The genes are TRBV6-2 or TRBV6-3 and TRBJ1-2, with D perhaps TRBD1 (5 bases). V shed 6 bases and J shed 0 bases, with 11 bases lying between them. From germline, CDR1 is MNHEY and CDR2 SVGEGT. This CDR3 comprises 14 residues. For the CDR3, the DNA is TGTGCCAGCAGCCCCGACAGCCCTAACTATGGCTACACCTTC. Encoded protein: CASSPDSPNYGYTF.

This clonotype was observed at least ten times. This chain connects TRBV2 to TRBJ2-1; TRBD2 aligns across 10 bases. The trim removed 6 bases at V and 0 bases at J, leaving 2 bases unmatched. Germline V CDR1 and CDR2: SNHLY, FYNNEI. There are 15 residues in the CDR3. This chain's CDR3 is CASRGLAISYNEQFF. Here the CDR3 DNA reads TGTGCCAGCAGGGGACTAGCGATCTCCTACAATGAGCAGTTCTTC.

V and J are TRBV12-3 or TRBV12-4 and TRBJ1-1, with D perhaps matching TRBD1 (5 bases). The CDR3 contains 13 residues. V was pared by 0 bases and J by 11 bases, with 13 bases between. The CDR3 DNA sequence: TGTGCCAGCAGTTTAGCGCCGGGGCGGGGGGCTTTCTTT. It is translated as CASSLAPGRGAFF.

The chain joins TRBV5-8 to TRBJ2-4; the D gene is possibly TRBD1 (7 bases). CDR3 size: 12 residues. V was clipped by 7 bases and J by 4 bases, with 9 bases between them. The germline V gene has CDR1 SGHTS and CDR2 YDEGEE. The CDR3: CASQGGKNIQYF. The CDR3 nucleotides read TGTGCCAGCCAGGGGGGTAAAAACATTCAGTACTTC.